This T cell receptor (beta chain) derives from a study of Ad26.COV2.S vaccination and SARS-CoV-2 variants. The CDR3 sequence is 14 residues long. The germline CDR1 and CDR2 sequences are SGHRS and YFSETQ. V was pared by 0 bases and J by 3 bases, with 3 bases of the junction left unmatched. Repertoires were generated with immunoSEQ multiplex PCR, while TCRdb's copy carries only in-frame clones and drops some. The data contain some 340,000 clones, about 86% of them seen just once; the ten biggest clones take up 1.5% to 2.5%. Study results and caveats: The TCR-based breadth and depth measures might underestimate overall T cell responses.

Treatment noted: about 20 received Ad26.COV2.S at low or high dose, single or two shots; 5 received placebo; per-sample allocation not given. Specimen acquisition occurred on day 63 following the initial vaccine or placebo injection. In Boston, an adult donor aged 18-55 years took part. This clone was seen only once. The antigen remains unidentified. Material: peripheral blood, obtained in a trial of Ad26.COV2.S vaccine versus placebo. This TCR derives from a person aged 18-60 years who received the Ad26.COV2.S COVID-19 vaccine or a placebo. V usage is TRBV5-1 and J usage is TRBJ2-7; TRBD2 aligns across 7 bases. In DNA, the CDR3 is TGCGCCAGCAGCTTGGATTCGGGGGGCTACGAGCAGTACTTC. Protein product: CASSLDSGGYEQYF.